The 4 T cell receptor beta chains given below trace back to one sample, sequenced in a study of blood T cells in healthy people across ages. A J-beta primer mix and a sample-barcoded 5' primer were used in a second PCR of about 7 to 12 cycles. TCRdb recomputed calls from the 5' RACE reads with MiXCR, one row per CDR3 protein. The table includes hundreds of thousands of distinct CDR3 sequences, 53% detected once. Sequenced input: blood. These receptors were collected from a man older than 75 in good health.

There are a few counts of this clonotype. The chain links TRBV9 to TRBJ2-3; possibly TRBD1 for D (5 bases). Germline V gives CDR1 SGDLS, CDR2 YYNGEE. V lost 4 bases, J lost 2 bases, and 14 bases lay in between. This CDR3 comprises 15 residues. In DNA, the CDR3 is TGTGCCAGCAGCCGACAGCAGTACCCCACAGATACGCAGTATTTT. Its translation is CASSRQQYPTDTQYF.

Concerning this clonotype itself: The junction and the germline gene differ at one end; a read error may be behind it. The chain combines TRBV11-1 with TRBJ2-3; 8 bases are shared with TRBD2. Per germline, CDR1 SGHAT and CDR2 FQDESV (reference sequence). The CDR3 consists of 16 residues. CDR3 protein: CASSLVAGGLLSTQYF. The CDR3 coding sequence is TGTGCTAGCAGCTTAGTGGCGGGAGGACTTTTGAGTACGCAGTATTTT.

Of note for this clonotype: A read error is possible here, since a much larger clone lies one base away. The chain links TRBV6-1 to TRBJ2-5; 12 bases line up with TRBD2. The DNA end favors TRBJ2-7, so the J call may be wrong. This CDR3 is 13 amino acids long. CDR1 MNHNS and CDR2 SASEGT come from the germline V gene. This chain's CDR3 is CASSGGLAGEQYF. The CDR3 nucleotides read TGTGCCAGCAGTGGGGGACTAGCGGGCGAGCAGTACTTC.

V usage is TRBV5-1 and J usage is TRBJ2-1, with TRBD1 matching over 7 bases. The V gene's germline CDR1 is SGHRS and CDR2 YFSETQ. The CDR3 contains 13 residues. V lost 4 bases to trimming and J lost 9 bases; unmatched junction nucleotides: 7. CDR3 sequence reads: CASSQEGAGEQFF. CDR3 DNA: TGCGCCAGCAGCCAAGAGGGGGCCGGTGAGCAGTTCTTC.